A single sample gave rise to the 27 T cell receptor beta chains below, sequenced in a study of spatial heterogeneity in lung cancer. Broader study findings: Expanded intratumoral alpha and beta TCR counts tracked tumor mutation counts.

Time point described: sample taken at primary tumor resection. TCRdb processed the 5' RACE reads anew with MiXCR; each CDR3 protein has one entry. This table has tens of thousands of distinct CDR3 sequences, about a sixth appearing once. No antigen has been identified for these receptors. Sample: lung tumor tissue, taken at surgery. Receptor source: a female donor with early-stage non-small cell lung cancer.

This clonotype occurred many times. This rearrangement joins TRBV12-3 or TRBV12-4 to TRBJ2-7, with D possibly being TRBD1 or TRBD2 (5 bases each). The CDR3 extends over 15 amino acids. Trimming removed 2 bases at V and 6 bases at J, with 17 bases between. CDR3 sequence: CASSLRGTGFGEQYF. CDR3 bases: TGTGCCAGCAGTTTAAGAGGGACGGGGTTCGGCGAGCAGTACTTC.

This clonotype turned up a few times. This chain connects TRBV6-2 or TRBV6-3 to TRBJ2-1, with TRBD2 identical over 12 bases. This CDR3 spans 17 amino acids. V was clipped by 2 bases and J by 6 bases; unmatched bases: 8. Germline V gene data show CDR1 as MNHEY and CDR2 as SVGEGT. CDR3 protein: CASSYDTSGGPFNEQFF. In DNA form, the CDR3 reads TGTGCCAGCAGTTACGACACTAGCGGGGGGCCCTTCAATGAGCAGTTCTTC.

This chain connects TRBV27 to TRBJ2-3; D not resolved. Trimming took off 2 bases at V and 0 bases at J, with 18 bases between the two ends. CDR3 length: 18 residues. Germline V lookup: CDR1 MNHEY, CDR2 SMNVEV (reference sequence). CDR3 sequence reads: CASSLPPSLQTSTDTQYF. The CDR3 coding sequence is TGTGCCAGCAGTTTACCCCCCAGTCTCCAGACTAGCACAGATACGCAGTATTTT.

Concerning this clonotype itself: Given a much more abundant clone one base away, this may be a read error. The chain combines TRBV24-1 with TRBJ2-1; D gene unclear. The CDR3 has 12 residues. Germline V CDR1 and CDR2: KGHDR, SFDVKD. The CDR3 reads CANSDLPTEQFF. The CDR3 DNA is TGTGCCAACAGTGATTTGCCCACTGAGCAGTTCTTC.

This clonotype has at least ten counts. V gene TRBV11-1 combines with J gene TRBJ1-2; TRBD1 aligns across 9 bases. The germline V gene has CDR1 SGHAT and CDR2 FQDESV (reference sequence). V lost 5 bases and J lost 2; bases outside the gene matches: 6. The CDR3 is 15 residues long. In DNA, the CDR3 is TGTGCCAGCAGCCCAACGGACAGGGGCAACTATGGCTACACCTTC. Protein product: CASSPTDRGNYGYTF.

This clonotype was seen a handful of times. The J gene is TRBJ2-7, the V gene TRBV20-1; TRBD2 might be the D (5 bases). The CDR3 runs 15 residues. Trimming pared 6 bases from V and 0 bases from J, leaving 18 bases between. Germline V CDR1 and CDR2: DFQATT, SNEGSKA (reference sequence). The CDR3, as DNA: TGCAGTGCCGCTCCCTCGAGGGTCGCCTCCTACGAGCAGTACTTC. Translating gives CSAAPSRVASYEQYF.

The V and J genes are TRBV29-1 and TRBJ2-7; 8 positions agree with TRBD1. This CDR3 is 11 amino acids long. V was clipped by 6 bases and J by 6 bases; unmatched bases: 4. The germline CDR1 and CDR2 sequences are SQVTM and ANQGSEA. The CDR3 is CSVSGGIEQYF. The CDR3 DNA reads TGCAGCGTGTCAGGGGGCATCGAGCAGTACTTC.

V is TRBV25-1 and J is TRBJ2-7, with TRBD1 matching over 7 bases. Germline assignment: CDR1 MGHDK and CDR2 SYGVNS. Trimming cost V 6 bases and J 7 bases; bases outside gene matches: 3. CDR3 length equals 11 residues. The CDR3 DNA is TGTGCCAGCAGAGACAGGGATGAGCAGTACTTC. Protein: CASRDRDEQYF.

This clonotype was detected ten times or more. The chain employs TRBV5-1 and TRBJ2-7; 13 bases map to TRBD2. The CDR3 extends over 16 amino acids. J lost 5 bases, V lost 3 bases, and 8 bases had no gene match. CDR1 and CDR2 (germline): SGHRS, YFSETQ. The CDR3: CASSYQGLAGINEQYF. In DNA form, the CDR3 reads TGCGCCAGCAGCTACCAGGGACTAGCGGGGATTAACGAGCAGTACTTC.

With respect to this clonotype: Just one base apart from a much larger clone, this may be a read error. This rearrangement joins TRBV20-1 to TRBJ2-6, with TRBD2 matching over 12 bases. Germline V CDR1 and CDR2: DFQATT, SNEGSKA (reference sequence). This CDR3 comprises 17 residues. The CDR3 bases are TGCAGTGATAGAGTAGCTAGCGGGAGGGCAGGGGCCAACGTCCTGACTTTC. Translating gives CSDRVASGRAGANVLTF.

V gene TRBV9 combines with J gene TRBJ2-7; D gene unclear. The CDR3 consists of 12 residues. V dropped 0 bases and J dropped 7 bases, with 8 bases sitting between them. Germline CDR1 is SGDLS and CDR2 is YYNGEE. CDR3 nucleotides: TGTGCCAGCAGCGTAGTGCAAGGGGAGCAGTACTTC. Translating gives CASSVVQGEQYF.

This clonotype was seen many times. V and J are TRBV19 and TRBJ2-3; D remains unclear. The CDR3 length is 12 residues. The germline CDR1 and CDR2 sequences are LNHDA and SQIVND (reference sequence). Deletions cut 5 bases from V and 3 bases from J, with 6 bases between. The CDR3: CASSSITDTQYF. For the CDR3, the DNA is TGTGCCAGTAGTTCTATTACAGATACGCAGTATTTT.

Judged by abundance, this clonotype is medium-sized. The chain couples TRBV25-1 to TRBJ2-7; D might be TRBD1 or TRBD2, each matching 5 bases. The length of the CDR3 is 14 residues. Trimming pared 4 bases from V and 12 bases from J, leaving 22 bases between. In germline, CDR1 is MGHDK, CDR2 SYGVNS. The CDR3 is CASSGNRQVEGWYF. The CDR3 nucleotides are TGTGCCAGCAGTGGCAACAGACAAGTAGAGGGGTGGTACTTC.

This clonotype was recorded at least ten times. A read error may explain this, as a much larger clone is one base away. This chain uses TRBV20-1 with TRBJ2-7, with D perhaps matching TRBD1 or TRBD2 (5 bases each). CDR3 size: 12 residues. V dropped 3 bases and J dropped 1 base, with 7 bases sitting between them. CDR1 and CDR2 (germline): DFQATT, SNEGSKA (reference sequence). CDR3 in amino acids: CSASGASYEQYF. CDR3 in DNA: TGCAGTGCTAGCGGGGCATCCTACGAGCAGTACTTC.

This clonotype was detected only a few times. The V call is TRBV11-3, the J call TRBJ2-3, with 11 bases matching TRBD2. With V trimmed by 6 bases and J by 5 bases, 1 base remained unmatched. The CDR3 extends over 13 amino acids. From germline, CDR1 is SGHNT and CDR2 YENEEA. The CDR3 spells CASRGLAEDTQYF. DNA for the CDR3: TGTGCCAGCAGGGGACTAGCGGAAGATACGCAGTATTTT. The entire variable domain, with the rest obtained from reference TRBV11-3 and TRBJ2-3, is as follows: EAGVVQSPRYKIIEKKQPVAFWCNPISGHNTLYWYLQNLGQGPELLIRYENEEAVDDSQLPKDRFSAERLKGVDSTLKIQPAELGDSAVYLCASRGLAEDTQYFGPGTRLTVL.

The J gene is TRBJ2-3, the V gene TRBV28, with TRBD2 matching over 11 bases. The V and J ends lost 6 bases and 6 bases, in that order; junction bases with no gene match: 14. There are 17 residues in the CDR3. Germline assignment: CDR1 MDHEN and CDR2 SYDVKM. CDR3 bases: TGTGCCAGCAGGACGGGACTAGCGGTGAAACAGGGGGATACGCAGTATTTT. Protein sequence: CASRTGLAVKQGDTQYF. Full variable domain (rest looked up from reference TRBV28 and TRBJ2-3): DVKVTQSSRYLVKRTGEKVFLECVQDMDHENMFWYRQDPGLGLRLIYFSYDVKMKEKGDIPEGYSVSREKKERFSLILESASTNQTSMYLCASRTGLAVKQGDTQYFGPGTRLTVL.

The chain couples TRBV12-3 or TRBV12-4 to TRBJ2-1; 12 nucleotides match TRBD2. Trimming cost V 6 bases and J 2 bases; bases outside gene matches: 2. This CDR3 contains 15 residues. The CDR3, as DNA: TGTGCCAGCAGACTAGCGGGAGGAGCCTACAATGAGCAGTTCTTC. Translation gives CASRLAGGAYNEQFF.

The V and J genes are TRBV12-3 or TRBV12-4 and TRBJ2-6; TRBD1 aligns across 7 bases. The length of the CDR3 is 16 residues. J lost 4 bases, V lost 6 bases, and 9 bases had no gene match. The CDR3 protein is CASRSSGTAGANVLTF. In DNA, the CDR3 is TGTGCCAGCAGATCCTCCGGGACAGCGGGGGCCAACGTCCTGACTTTC.

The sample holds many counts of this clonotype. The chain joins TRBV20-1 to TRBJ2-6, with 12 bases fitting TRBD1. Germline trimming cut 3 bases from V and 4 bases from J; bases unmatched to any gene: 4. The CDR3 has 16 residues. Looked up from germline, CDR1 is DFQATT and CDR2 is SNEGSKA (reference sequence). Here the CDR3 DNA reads TGCAGTGCTAGGGGGACAGGGGGCCCCGGGGCCAACGTCCTGACTTTC. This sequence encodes CSARGTGGPGANVLTF.

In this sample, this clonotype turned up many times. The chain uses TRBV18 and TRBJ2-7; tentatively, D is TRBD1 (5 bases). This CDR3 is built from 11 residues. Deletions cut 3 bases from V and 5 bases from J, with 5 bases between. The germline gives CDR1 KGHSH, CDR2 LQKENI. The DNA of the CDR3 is TGTGCCAGCTCACCCAGGGACGAGCAGTACTTC. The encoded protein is CASSPRDEQYF. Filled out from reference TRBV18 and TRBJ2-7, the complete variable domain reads NAGVMQNPRHLVRRRGQEARLRCSPMKGHSHVYWYRQLPEEGLKFMVYLQKENIIDESGMPKERFSAEFPKEGPSILRIQQVVRGDSAAYFCASSPRDEQYFGPGTRLTVT.

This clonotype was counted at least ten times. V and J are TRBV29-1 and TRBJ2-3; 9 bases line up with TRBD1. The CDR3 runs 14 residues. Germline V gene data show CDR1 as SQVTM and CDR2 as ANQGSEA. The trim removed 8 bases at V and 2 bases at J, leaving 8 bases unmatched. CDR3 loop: CSLTRTGVTDTQYF. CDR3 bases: TGCAGCTTAACGAGGACAGGGGTCACAGATACGCAGTATTTT.

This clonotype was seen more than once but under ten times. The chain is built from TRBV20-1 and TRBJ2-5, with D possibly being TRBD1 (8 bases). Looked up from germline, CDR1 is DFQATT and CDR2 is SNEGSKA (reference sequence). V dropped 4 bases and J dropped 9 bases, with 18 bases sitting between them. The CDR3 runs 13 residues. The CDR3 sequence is CSANIQGGSAQYF. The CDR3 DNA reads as TGCAGTGCTAATATACAGGGGGGGTCGGCCCAGTACTTC.

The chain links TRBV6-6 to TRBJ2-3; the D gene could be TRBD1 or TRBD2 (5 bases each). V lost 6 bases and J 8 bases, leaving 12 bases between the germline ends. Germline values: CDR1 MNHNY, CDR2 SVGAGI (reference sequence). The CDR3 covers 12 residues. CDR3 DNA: TGTGCCAGCAGCCAACTAGGGGCTACGCAGTATTTT. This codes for CASSQLGATQYF.

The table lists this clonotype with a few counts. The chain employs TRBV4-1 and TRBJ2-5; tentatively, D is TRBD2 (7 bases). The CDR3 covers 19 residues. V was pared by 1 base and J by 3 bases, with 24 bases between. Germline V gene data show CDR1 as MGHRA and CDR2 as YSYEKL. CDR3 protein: CASSQALLRGRGGEETQYF. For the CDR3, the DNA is TGCGCCAGCAGCCAAGCACTGCTGCGCGGAAGGGGGGGTGAAGAGACCCAGTACTTC.

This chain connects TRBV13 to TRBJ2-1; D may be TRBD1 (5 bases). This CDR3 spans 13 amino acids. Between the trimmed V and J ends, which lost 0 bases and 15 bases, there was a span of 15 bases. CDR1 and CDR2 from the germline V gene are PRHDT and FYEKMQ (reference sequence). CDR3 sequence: CASSLGLWGSRFF. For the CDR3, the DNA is TGTGCCAGCAGCTTAGGTTTGTGGGGCTCGCGGTTCTTC.

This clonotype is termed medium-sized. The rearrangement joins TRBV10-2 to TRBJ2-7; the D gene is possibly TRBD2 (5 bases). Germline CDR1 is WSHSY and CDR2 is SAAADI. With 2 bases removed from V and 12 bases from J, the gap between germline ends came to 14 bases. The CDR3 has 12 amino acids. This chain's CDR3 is CASSEGPGTPYF. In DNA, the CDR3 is TGCGCCAGCAGTGAGGGCCCGGGAACACCGTACTTC.

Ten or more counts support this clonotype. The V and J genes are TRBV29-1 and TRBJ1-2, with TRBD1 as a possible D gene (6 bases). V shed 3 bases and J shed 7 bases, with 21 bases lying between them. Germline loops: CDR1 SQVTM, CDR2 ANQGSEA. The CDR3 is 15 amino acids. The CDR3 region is CSVERRGNGPLGYTF. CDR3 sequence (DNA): TGCAGCGTTGAGCGCAGGGGCAATGGGCCCCTTGGCTACACCTTC.